This passage covers 24 T cell receptor beta chains from one sample sequenced in a study of glioma-infiltrating T cells. Amplification of TCR alpha and beta CDR3 regions from RNA used iRepertoire nested multiplex PCR. TCRdb fed the multiplex PCR reads into MiXCR, producing one record per CDR3 protein. The table has about 210,000 distinct CDR3 sequences, about 32% seen once. Sample: glioma tissue, nonneoplastic brain tissue, or PBMCs (not recorded which). The receptors come from a human donor with low-grade glioma or glioblastoma, undergoing nonglioma brain surgery, or in good health (not recorded which).

This clonotype was observed many times. The chain has TRBV19 and TRBJ1-1; maybe TRBD1 (6 bases). CDR1 is LNHDA and CDR2 is SQIVND in the germline V gene (reference sequence). This CDR3 spans 15 amino acids. The V gene lost 5 bases and the J gene lost 6 bases, with 19 bases spanning the gap. CDR3 protein: CASSDPHRASPEAFF. In DNA, the CDR3 is TGTGCCAGTAGTGACCCTCACAGGGCGTCTCCTGAAGCTTTCTTT.

This clonotype was detected ten times or more. This chain joins TRBV7-2 and TRBJ2-3; D may match TRBD1 or TRBD2 (5 bases each). The CDR3 sequence is 17 residues long. The V end was cut by 2 bases, the J end by 0 bases, with 15 bases between. The germline V gene has CDR1 SGHTA and CDR2 FQGNSA. DNA for the CDR3: TGTGCCAGCAGCTTACGGGGCAAGGCGAGTAGCACAGATACGCAGTATTTT. Translating gives CASSLRGKASSTDTQYF.

The chain combines TRBV4-2 with TRBJ2-4; D is perhaps TRBD1 (5 bases). There are 14 residues in the CDR3. V was clipped by 1 base and J by 3 bases, with 7 bases between them. Germline assignment: CDR1 LGHNA and CDR2 YNFKEQ. This CDR3 reads CASSQGRDKNIQYF. CDR3 in DNA: TGTGCCAGCAGCCAAGGCAGGGACAAAAACATTCAGTACTTC.

The chain combines TRBV2 with TRBJ2-5; TRBD2 is a possible D gene (5 bases). From germline, CDR1 is SNHLY and CDR2 FYNNEI. V was cut by 3 bases and J by 3 bases, with 11 bases left in between. The CDR3 sequence is 14 residues long. For the CDR3, the DNA is TGTGCCAGCAGTGACCAGCGGAGAGAAGAGACCCAGTACTTC. This codes for CASSDQRREETQYF. The full variable domain, with the rest looked up from reference TRBV2 and TRBJ2-5, is EPEVTQTPSHQVTQMGQEVILRCVPISNHLYFYWYRQILGQKVEFLVSFYNNEISEKSEIFDDQFSVERPDGSNFTLKIRSTKLEDSAMYFCASSDQRREETQYFGPGTRLLVL.

This clonotype was observed many times. This CDR3 is CSLSDWQETQYF. Written as DNA, the CDR3 is TGCAGTCTTTCGGACTGGCAAGAGACCCAGTACTTC. The chain employs TRBV20-1 and TRBJ2-5; perhaps TRBD2 as D (5 bases). V gave up 8 bases and J gave up 2 bases, with 12 bases separating them. This CDR3 spans 12 amino acids. Germline V lookup: CDR1 DFQATT, CDR2 SNEGSKA (reference sequence).

This chain uses TRBV20-1 with TRBJ2-7; D may be TRBD2 (6 bases). The CDR3 has 13 residues. With 1 base removed from V and 1 base from J, the gap between germline ends came to 8 bases. Germline CDR1 and CDR2: DFQATT and SNEGSKA (reference sequence). The CDR3 coding sequence is TGCAGTGCTAGAGGGGACTTTTCCTACGAGCAGTACTTC. Amino acid sequence: CSARGDFSYEQYF.

This clonotype was seen many times. The chain is built from TRBV28 and TRBJ2-5; D is undetermined. V gave up 3 bases and J gave up 5 bases, with 10 bases separating them. Germline CDR1 is MDHEN and CDR2 is SYDVKM. The CDR3 totals 13 residues. The CDR3 nucleotides read TGTGCCAGCAGTTTCGTTTCGCGCGAGACCCAGTACTTC. It is translated as CASSFVSRETQYF.

The table lists this clonotype with many counts. The V and J genes are TRBV7-2 and TRBJ2-3, with 11 bases lining up with TRBD2. Germline V gene lookup returns CDR1 SGHTA and CDR2 FQGNSA. Trimming at V came to 0 bases and at J to 3 bases, leaving 5 bases not matched to a gene. The length of the CDR3 is 17 residues. The CDR3 reads CASSLARGLAVTDTQYF. DNA of the CDR3: TGTGCCAGCAGCTTAGCGAGGGGACTAGCGGTGACAGATACGCAGTATTTT.

The J gene is TRBJ2-3, the V gene TRBV27, with D perhaps TRBD1 (5 bases). CDR3 length equals 16 residues. From germline, CDR1 is MNHEY and CDR2 SMNVEV (reference sequence). V shed 3 bases and J shed 11 bases, with 24 bases lying between them. CDR3 DNA: TGTGCCAGCAGTTTTTTGGTTTTAGGTGGGGCAGATTTGCAGTATTTT. Protein product: CASSFLVLGGADLQYF.

The sample holds many counts of this clonotype. The V and J genes are TRBV6-6 and TRBJ1-1; D remains unclear. CDR1 MNHNY and CDR2 SVGAGI come from the germline V gene (reference sequence). This CDR3 contains 13 residues. V lost 2 bases, J lost 0 bases, and 4 bases lay in between. This CDR3 is CASSYQLNTEAFF. CDR3 coding DNA: TGTGCCAGCAGTTACCAGCTGAACACTGAAGCTTTCTTT.

Regarding this clonotype: A single base separates this from a much larger clone, so it may be a read error. The genes are TRBV5-1 and TRBJ1-2; D possibly corresponds to TRBD1 (5 bases). The CDR3 has 13 amino acids. The germline V gene encodes CDR1 SGHRS and CDR2 YFSETQ. The DNA of the CDR3 is TGCACCAGCAGCTCCGGGACCGCCTATGGCTACACCTTC. The encoded protein is CTSSSGTAYGYTF. Complete variable domain (other parts from reference TRBV5-1 and TRBJ1-2): KAGVTQTPRYLIKTRGQQVTLSCSPISGHRSVSWYQQTPGQGLQFLFEYFSETQRNKGNFPGRFSGRQFSNSRSEMNVSTLELGDSALYLCTSSSGTAYGYTFGSGTRLTVV.

In its sample, this clonotype was seen many times. The CDR3: CASSQPRQANTEAFF. The CDR3 DNA reads TGTGCCAGCAGCCAACCGAGACAGGCGAACACTGAAGCTTTCTTT. The V gene is TRBV3-1, the J gene TRBJ1-1, with D possibly being TRBD1 (6 bases). The CDR3 runs to 15 residues. V lost 2 bases and J 1 base, leaving 11 bases between the germline ends. Per germline, CDR1 LGHDT and CDR2 YNNKEL (reference sequence).

This clonotype was seen repeatedly, ten times or more. V gene TRBV4-1 combines with J gene TRBJ2-3; TRBD1 matches 9 bases. In germline, CDR1 is MGHRA, CDR2 YSYEKL. V was pared by 1 base and J by 1 base, with 6 bases of the junction left unmatched. The CDR3 spans 17 residues. This CDR3 is CASSQAWTGEGTDTQYF. In DNA, the CDR3 is TGCGCCAGCAGCCAAGCTTGGACAGGGGAAGGCACAGATACGCAGTATTTT.

As for this clonotype: It may be a read error: a sequence one base away is much more abundant. The CDR3 sequence: CASSLLLLAGGYNEQSF. The CDR3, as DNA: TGTGCCAGCAGCTTACTCTTACTAGCGGGAGGGTACAATGAGCAGTCCTTC. The chain carries TRBV7-2 and TRBJ2-1; 13 nucleotides align to TRBD2. The germline V gene encodes CDR1 SGHTA and CDR2 FQGNSA. This CDR3 region has 17 residues. The full variable domain, with the rest looked up from reference TRBV7-2 and TRBJ2-1, is GAGVSQSPSNKVTEKGKDVELRCDPISGHTALYWYRQSLGQGLEFLIYFQGNSAPDKSGLPSDRFSAERTGGSVSTLTIQRTQQEDSAVYLCASSLLLLAGGYNEQSFGPGTRLTVL.

This rearrangement joins TRBV9 to TRBJ2-1; weak D call: TRBD2 (5 bases). With 3 bases removed from V and 5 bases from J, the gap between germline ends came to 12 bases. Germline CDR1 reads SGDLS; CDR2 reads YYNGEE. CDR3 length equals 14 residues. In nucleotides, the CDR3 is TGTGCCAGCAGCGGACGCATGAGGGACAATGAGCAGTTCTTC. It translates to CASSGRMRDNEQFF.

This clonotype was detected once. This rearrangement joins TRBV6-1 to TRBJ1-5; D possibly corresponds to TRBD1 (5 bases). CDR3 length equals 14 residues. Germline V gene sequence: CDR1 MNHNS, CDR2 SASEGT. V was shortened by 6 bases and J by 1 base, with 10 bases between the two germline ends. This CDR3 reads CASRNRDSNQPQHF. DNA for the CDR3: TGTGCCAGCAGGAACCGGGACAGCAATCAGCCCCAGCATTTT.

V gene TRBV5-6 combines with J gene TRBJ2-1, with TRBD1 as a possible D gene (6 bases). Trimming left V 0 bases short and J 6 bases short, with 13 bases between. The CDR3 extends over 15 amino acids. Germline CDR1 reads SGHDT; CDR2 reads YYEEEE. The CDR3 region has the DNA TGTGCCAGCAGCTTGGGCCCAGGGGACCTCAATGAGCAGTTCTTC. Translated, it gives CASSLGPGDLNEQFF.

This clonotype was counted at least ten times. This chain uses TRBV6-1 with TRBJ2-7; TRBD1 might be the D (5 bases). The germline V gene has CDR1 MNHNS and CDR2 SASEGT. This CDR3 spans 15 amino acids. Trimming cost V 4 bases and J 3 bases, with 16 bases left between them. The CDR3 DNA reads as TGTGCCAGCAGTGCAGGGCGGCTAGGCGTCTACGAGCAGTACTTC. Its translation is CASSAGRLGVYEQYF.

This clonotype was seen at least ten times. This chain uses TRBV19 with TRBJ2-5, with D unclear. V was pared by 0 bases and J by 6 bases, with 11 bases between. This CDR3 spans 14 amino acids. Per the germline V gene, CDR1 is LNHDA and CDR2 is SQIVND (reference sequence). The DNA of the CDR3 is TGTGCCAGTAGTATAGACAACTATCGAAAGACCCAGTACTTC. Protein sequence: CASSIDNYRKTQYF.

About this clonotype itself: A much more abundant neighbour one base away suggests this may be a read error. The chain is built from TRBV11-2 and TRBJ2-5, with a tentative D call TRBD2 (6 bases). This CDR3 is built from 13 residues. CDR1 and CDR2 from the germline V gene are SGHAT and FQNNGV. V was clipped by 3 bases and J by 11 bases, with 16 bases between them. The CDR3 DNA follows: TGTGCCAGCAGCTTGGGACTTTACAATGAGCAGTACTTC. This gives the protein CASSLGLYNEQYF.

This clonotype was recorded once. With a much larger clone just one base away, this may be a read error. The chain carries TRBV7-9 and TRBJ2-1; the match to TRBD1 covers 8 bases. Germline V CDR1 and CDR2: SEHNR, FQNEAQ (reference sequence). This CDR3 has 15 amino acids. The CDR3 DNA is TGTGCCAGCAGCTTGGGACAGGCGCCGTTCAATAAGCAGTTCTTC. This codes for CASSLGQAPFNKQFF.

This clonotype was picked up many times. CDR3 region: CASSYRGLAKLEQFF. The DNA for the CDR3 is TGTGCCAGCAGTTACAGAGGACTAGCGAAATTAGAGCAGTTCTTC. This chain links TRBV6-2 or TRBV6-3 with TRBJ2-1; 9 nucleotides line up with TRBD2. Germline CDR1 MNHEY, CDR2 SVGEGT. The CDR3 is 15 amino acids. Trimming at V came to 2 bases and at J to 10 bases, leaving 9 bases not matched to a gene.

This clonotype occurred many times. The chain employs TRBV7-2 and TRBJ1-3; 9 nucleotides match TRBD1. CDR1 SGHTA and CDR2 FQGNSA come from the germline V gene. V lost 3 bases to trimming and J lost 3 bases; unmatched junction nucleotides: 6. This CDR3 has 16 amino acids. The CDR3 bases are TGTGCCAGCAGCTTGGGGACAGGGAGCTTTGGAAACACCATATATTTT. This codes for CASSLGTGSFGNTIYF.

This clonotype was counted a single time. A read error is possible here, since a much larger clone lies one base away. The rearrangement uses TRBV7-2 and TRBJ2-7; 7 positions match TRBD2. From germline, CDR1 is SGHTA and CDR2 FQGNSA. This CDR3 region has 15 residues. The ends lost 2 bases at V and 3 bases at J; junction bases unmatched: 7. The CDR3 region has the DNA TGTGCCAGCAGCTTAATCGGGACTAACTTCTACGAGCAGTACTTC. This gives the protein CASSLIGTNFYEQYF.